This paragraph reports one T cell receptor beta chain. What it binds is not known. This specimen belongs to a study of beta chain features in type 1 diabetes. In the study overall: Comparable age, gender and cell yields were observed in patients relative to healthy donors.

Study results and caveats: Fewer insertions but more deletions were seen at VDJ junctions in type 1 diabetes patients. The study found moderately but significantly shorter TCRB CDR3s in all four CD4+ subsets of Type 1 diabetes patients.

The entirety of the isolated RNA underwent reverse transcription, so expressed TCRB transcripts were sequenced. Produced via immunoSEQ multiplex PCR; TCRdb's table is partial and in-frame only. This table has under 300,000 clones, 27% appearing once. This TCR was sampled from a man between 25 and 39 years old in good health. Sequenced sample: central memory CD4+ T cells from blood.

The CDR3 nucleotides are TGTGCCAGCAGCTTAGAGATATCTTCGAGCTCCTACAATGAGCAGTTCTTC. Its protein is CASSLEISSSSYNEQFF. The chain uses TRBV7-2 and TRBJ2-1, with D unresolved. The CDR3 loop spans 17 amino acids. Germline values: CDR1 SGHTA, CDR2 FQGNSA. V dropped 1 base and J dropped 0 bases, with 13 bases sitting between them.